A single sample is the source of the 26 T cell receptor beta chains below, sequenced in a study of shared clonotypes between healthy human individuals. The data were produced by immunoSEQ multiplex PCR, yet TCRdb's version contains in-frame clones alone and is incomplete. Altogether around 500,000 clones are present, around 73% being singletons, with the ten largest covering around 13%. Input material: PBMCs. All receptors come from a woman between 40 and 55 years old in good health. Some clones in this sample may be carry-over from other donors' samples.

This clone was detected a few times. Other DNA sequences from this sample encode an identical CDR3 as well. The chain recombines TRBV9 with TRBJ1-4; D ambiguous. Germline V gene lookup returns CDR1 SGDLS and CDR2 YYNGEE. This CDR3 spans 14 amino acids. V lost 0 bases and J lost 5, with 8 bases in between. The CDR3 region has the DNA TGTGCCAGCAGCGTAGGCCTGGCGAATGAAAAACTGTTTTTT. The encoded protein is CASSVGLANEKLFF.

This chain links TRBV6-1 with TRBJ2-7; no reliable D call. The CDR3 is 11 residues long. The germline CDR1 and CDR2 sequences are MNHNS and SASEGT. V dropped 6 bases and J dropped 2 bases, with 5 bases sitting between them. The CDR3 spells CASRIAYEQYF. The CDR3 coding sequence is TGTGCCAGCAGAATTGCCTACGAGCAGTACTTC.

This clone has more than one count but fewer than ten. The V gene is TRBV6-1, the J gene TRBJ1-5, with 9 nucleotides matching TRBD1. This CDR3 comprises 17 residues. Germline V gives CDR1 MNHNS, CDR2 SASEGT. With V trimmed by 4 bases and J by 0 bases, 7 bases remained unmatched. CDR3: CASSAGQGVYSNQPQHF. The CDR3 DNA reads as TGTGCCAGCAGTGCGGGACAGGGAGTCTATAGCAATCAGCCCCAGCATTTT.

The rearrangement uses TRBV7-2 and TRBJ2-7; TRBD2 might be the D (5 bases). The CDR3 spans 14 residues. Trimming left V 2 bases short and J 2 bases short, with 10 bases between. Germline assignment: CDR1 SGHTA and CDR2 FQGNSA. CDR3 in DNA: TGTGCCAGCAGCTTATATGCGGGCCCCTACGAGCAGTACTTC. Its protein product is CASSLYAGPYEQYF.

This clone has a count of ten or more. Within the sample, other DNA sequences also encode this same CDR3. This chain uses TRBV30 with TRBJ2-1, with 13 bases fitting TRBD2. Germline trimming cut 0 bases from V and 9 bases from J; bases unmatched to any gene: 5. The CDR3 spans 15 residues. CDR1 and CDR2 (germline): GTSNPN, SVGIG (reference sequence). The CDR3 sequence: CAWSVLGTSGTEQFF. The CDR3 coding sequence is TGTGCCTGGAGTGTACTCGGGACTAGCGGGACTGAGCAGTTCTTC.

This CDR3 is CASTRGLGQPQHF. The DNA for the CDR3 is TGTGCCAGTACCAGGGGGCTGGGACAGCCCCAGCATTTT. This rearrangement joins TRBV27 to TRBJ1-5, with TRBD1 identical over 8 bases. This CDR3 is built from 13 residues. The junction had 8 bases not matched to a gene; V was cut back by 9 bases and J by 7 bases. The V gene's germline CDR1 is MNHEY and CDR2 SMNVEV (reference sequence).

The chain combines TRBV5-8 with TRBJ2-7; D may be TRBD1 or TRBD2 (5 bases each). V lost 0 bases and J lost 8, with 9 bases in between. This CDR3 has 12 residues. Germline assignment: CDR1 SGHTS and CDR2 YDEGEE. CDR3 coding DNA: TGTGCCAGCAGCTTGGTGAGGGGTAAGCAGTACTTC. This translates into CASSLVRGKQYF. Complete variable domain (other parts from reference TRBV5-8 and TRBJ2-7): EAGVTQSPTHLIKTRGQQATLRCSPISGHTSVYWYQQALGLGLQFLLWYDEGEERNRGNFPPRFSGRQFPNYSSELNVNALELEDSALYLCASSLVRGKQYFGPGTRLTVT.

Worth noting for this clone: This sample also contains other DNA sequences that code for the same CDR3. J is TRBJ2-7 and V is TRBV5-4; no clear D. CDR1 SGHNT and CDR2 YYREEE come from the germline V gene (reference sequence). The V end lost 0 bases, the J end lost 2 bases, and 6 bases lay between the germline ends. The CDR3 is 13 residues long. CDR3: CASSLDGTYEQYF. The CDR3 DNA reads as TGTGCCAGCAGCTTGGACGGTACCTACGAGCAGTACTTC.

The table lists this clone with a few counts. The chain recombines TRBV20-1 with TRBJ2-7; D is undetermined. The CDR3 loop spans 11 amino acids. Germline loops: CDR1 DFQATT, CDR2 SNEGSKA (reference sequence). Trimming removed 0 bases from V and 3 bases from J, with 3 bases in between. CDR3 sequence (DNA): TGCAGTGCTAGAGATATCTACGAGCAGTACTTC. It specifies CSARDIYEQYF.

The V and J genes are TRBV13 and TRBJ2-3, with 12 positions matching TRBD2. V lost 5 bases to trimming and J lost 0 bases; unmatched junction nucleotides: 6. CDR3 length: 17 residues. Germline CDR1 reads PRHDT; CDR2 reads FYEKMQ (reference sequence). The CDR3 DNA reads TGTGCCAGCAGCGAAACCGGGACTAGCGGGAGCACAGATACGCAGTATTTT. It specifies CASSETGTSGSTDTQYF.

This clone was found a few times. This sample also contains other DNA sequences that code for the same CDR3. The CDR3 sequence: CASSLTEGAEAFF. The DNA of the CDR3 is TGTGCCAGCAGCTTAACGGAGGGGGCTGAAGCTTTCTTT. The rearrangement uses TRBV7-3 and TRBJ1-1; TRBD1 is a possible D gene (6 bases). Deletions cut 0 bases from V and 6 bases from J, with 8 bases between. Germline V gene lookup returns CDR1 SGHTA and CDR2 FQGTGA. The CDR3 has 13 amino acids. Together with reference TRBV7-3 and TRBJ1-1, the CDR3 gives the full variable domain: GAGVSQTPSNKVTEKGKYVELRCDPISGHTALYWYRQSLGQGPEFLIYFQGTGAADDSGLPNDRFFAVRPEGSVSTLKIQRTERGDSAVYLCASSLTEGAEAFFGQGTRLTVV.

This clone was found many times. The chain is built from TRBV7-9 and TRBJ2-2, with 8 positions matching TRBD1. V shed 4 bases and J 1 base; nucleotides not matched to a gene: 8. The germline CDR1 and CDR2 sequences are SEHNR and FQNEAQ (reference sequence). This CDR3 spans 17 amino acids. DNA of the CDR3: TGTGCCAGCAGCTCCGAACCGGGACAGGAGAACACCGGGGAGCTGTTTTTT. Amino acids: CASSSEPGQENTGELFF.

The chain recombines TRBV5-1 with TRBJ2-7; TRBD1 agrees at 9 bases. CDR3 length equals 16 residues. The J segment lost 3 bases and the V segment lost 0 bases, leaving 7 bases of the junction unmatched. Germline CDR1 reads SGHRS; CDR2 reads YFSETQ. CDR3 DNA: TGCGCCAGCAGCTTGGGAACGGGACAGGGAAGCTACGAGCAGTACTTC. Translated: CASSLGTGQGSYEQYF.

The rearrangement uses TRBV18 and TRBJ1-2; TRBD1 agrees at 8 bases. This CDR3 contains 16 residues. J gave up 0 bases and V 5 bases, and 8 bases lay outside the gene matches. Germline CDR1 KGHSH, CDR2 LQKENI. In DNA, the CDR3 is TGTGCCAGCTCAAAAATGGACAGGGACCCTAACTATGGCTACACCTTC. This sequence encodes CASSKMDRDPNYGYTF.

The gene calls are TRBV10-3 and TRBJ2-7, with 9 bases lining up with TRBD2. In germline, CDR1 is ENHRY, CDR2 SYGVKD. V shed 9 bases, J shed 0 bases, and the junction held 3 bases outside the gene matches. This CDR3 has 13 residues. The CDR3 loop is CAIGTSFSYEQYF. For the CDR3, the DNA is TGTGCCATTGGGACTAGCTTCTCCTACGAGCAGTACTTC.

This chain joins TRBV19 and TRBJ1-5; D is uncertain. V gave up 5 bases and J gave up 0 bases, with 11 bases separating them. The CDR3 runs to 15 residues. Germline-derived CDR1 and CDR2 are LNHDA and SQIVND (reference sequence). This chain's CDR3 is CASSLFGSSNQPQHF. The CDR3 coding sequence is TGTGCCAGTAGTCTATTCGGGTCTAGCAATCAGCCCCAGCATTTT.

The V and J genes are TRBV27 and TRBJ2-3; TRBD2 is a possible D gene (5 bases). The CDR3 length is 16 residues. Germline CDR1 is MNHEY and CDR2 is SMNVEV (reference sequence). Between the trimmed V and J ends, which lost 6 bases and 2 bases, there was a span of 18 bases. Written as DNA, the CDR3 is TGTGCCAGCAGCCCCGGAGGAGGCCGGACCACAGATACGCAGTATTTT. It codes for CASSPGGGRTTDTQYF.

This clone has more than one count but fewer than ten. The DNA for the CDR3 is TGTGCCTGGACCGTAGGAGGATTGAACACTGAAGCTTTCTTT. It specifies CAWTVGGLNTEAFF. J is TRBJ1-1 and V is TRBV30; no definite D call. There are 14 residues in the CDR3. The V gene lost 4 bases and the J gene lost 0 bases, with 12 bases spanning the gap. CDR1 GTSNPN and CDR2 SVGIG come from the germline V gene (reference sequence).

This chain joins TRBV10-3 and TRBJ1-1; D gene uncertain. The germline CDR1 and CDR2 sequences are ENHRY and SYGVKD. The CDR3 contains 12 residues. V gave up 2 bases and J gave up 6 bases, with 7 bases separating them. For the CDR3, the DNA is TGTGCCATCAGTGAGGGGTCGGCTGAAGCTTTCTTT. Protein: CAISEGSAEAFF.

The CDR3 nucleotides read TGTGCCATCACCAGACTAGCGGGAGAGACTCGGGCGGGGGAGCAGTACTTC. It is translated as CAITRLAGETRAGEQYF. The V and J genes are TRBV10-3 and TRBJ2-7; 12 bases fit TRBD2. The CDR3 totals 17 residues. Trimming removed 7 bases from V and 7 bases from J; junction bases left unmatched: 17. Per germline, CDR1 ENHRY and CDR2 SYGVKD.

The chain uses TRBV18 and TRBJ2-1; a possible D gene is TRBD2 (6 bases). The CDR3 is made up of 15 amino acids. V was shortened by 0 bases and J by 8 bases, with 14 bases between the two germline ends. Germline lookup yields CDR1 KGHSH and CDR2 LQKENI. CDR3 amino acids: CASSPPAGRYDEQFF. The CDR3 DNA reads as TGTGCCAGCTCACCACCGGCGGGGAGGTACGATGAGCAGTTCTTC.

The chain combines TRBV6-1 with TRBJ2-2, with D perhaps matching TRBD1 (5 bases). Germline loops: CDR1 MNHNS, CDR2 SASEGT. Trimming shortened V by 9 bases and J by 1 base, and 6 bases separated the two germline ends. This CDR3 comprises 12 residues. CDR3 nucleotide sequence: TGTGCCAGTCAGGGGAACACCGGGGAGCTGTTTTTT. It is translated as CASQGNTGELFF.

This clone was picked up one time. This chain joins TRBV5-5 and TRBJ1-5; D ambiguous. V was clipped by 3 bases and J by 4 bases, with 11 bases between them. Per the germline V gene, CDR1 is SGHKS and CDR2 is YYEKEE (reference sequence). The CDR3 is 14 amino acids. CDR3 amino acids: CASSSYAGNQPQHF. For the CDR3, the DNA is TGTGCCAGCAGCTCGTACGCTGGGAATCAGCCCCAGCATTTT.

CDR3: CAWSIPGYTGELFF. CDR3 nucleotides: TGTGCCTGGAGTATTCCGGGATACACCGGGGAGCTGTTTTTT. The chain employs TRBV30 and TRBJ2-2; a possible D gene is TRBD2 (5 bases). The CDR3 runs 14 residues. Germline V gene data show CDR1 as GTSNPN and CDR2 as SVGIG (reference sequence). Trimming left V 2 bases short and J 3 bases short, with 10 bases between.

This chain joins TRBV28 and TRBJ2-7; TRBD2 aligns across 9 bases. Germline V CDR1 and CDR2: MDHEN, SYDVKM. Trimming cost V 4 bases and J 0 bases; bases outside gene matches: 4. The CDR3 has 15 amino acids. The CDR3 spells CASSWTSDSSYEQYF. The CDR3 coding sequence is TGTGCCAGCAGTTGGACTAGCGACAGCTCCTACGAGCAGTACTTC.

The chain recombines TRBV7-3 with TRBJ2-1; 13 bases fit TRBD2. Germline CDR1 SGHTA, CDR2 FQGTGA. The ends lost 5 bases at V and 8 bases at J; junction bases unmatched: 9. The length of the CDR3 is 16 residues. CDR3 sequence: CASSISGTSGIDEQFF. The CDR3 DNA sequence: TGTGCCAGCAGCATCTCCGGGACTAGCGGGATCGATGAGCAGTTCTTC. Looking up the rest from reference TRBV7-3 and TRBJ2-1 gives the full variable domain: GAGVSQTPSNKVTEKGKYVELRCDPISGHTALYWYRQSLGQGPEFLIYFQGTGAADDSGLPNDRFFAVRPEGSVSTLKIQRTERGDSAVYLCASSISGTSGIDEQFFGPGTRLTVL.